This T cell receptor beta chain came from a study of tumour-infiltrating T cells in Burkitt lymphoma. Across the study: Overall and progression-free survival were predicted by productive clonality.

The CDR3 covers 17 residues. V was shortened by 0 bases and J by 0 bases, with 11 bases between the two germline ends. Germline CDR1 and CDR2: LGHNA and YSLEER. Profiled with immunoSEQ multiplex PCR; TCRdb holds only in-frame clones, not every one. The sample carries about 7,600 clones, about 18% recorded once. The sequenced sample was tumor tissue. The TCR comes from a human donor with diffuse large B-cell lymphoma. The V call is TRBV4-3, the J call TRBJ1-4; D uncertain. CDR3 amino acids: CASSQDPPGSTNEKLFF. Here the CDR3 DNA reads TGCGCCAGCAGCCAAGATCCCCCAGGTTCAACTAATGAAAAACTGTTTTTT.